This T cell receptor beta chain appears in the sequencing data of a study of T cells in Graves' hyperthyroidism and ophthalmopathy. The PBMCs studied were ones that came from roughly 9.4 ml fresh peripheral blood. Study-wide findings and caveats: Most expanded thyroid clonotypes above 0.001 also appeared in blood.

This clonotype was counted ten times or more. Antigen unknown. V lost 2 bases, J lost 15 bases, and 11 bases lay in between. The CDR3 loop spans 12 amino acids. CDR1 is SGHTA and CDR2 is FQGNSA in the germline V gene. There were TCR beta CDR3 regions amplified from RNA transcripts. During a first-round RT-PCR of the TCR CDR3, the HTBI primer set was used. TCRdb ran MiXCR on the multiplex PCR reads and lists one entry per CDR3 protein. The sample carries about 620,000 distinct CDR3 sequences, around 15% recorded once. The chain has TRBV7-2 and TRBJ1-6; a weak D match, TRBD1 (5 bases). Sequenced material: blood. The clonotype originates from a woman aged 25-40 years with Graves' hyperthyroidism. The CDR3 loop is CASSLQQADLHF. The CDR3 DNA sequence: TGTGCCAGCAGCTTACAACAGGCAGACCTCCACTTT.